These 18 T cell receptor beta chains were all obtained from the same sample, sequenced in a study of cytomegalovirus exposure and HLA in healthy donors. 60 Vbeta and 13 Jbeta primers were used in PCR. The method was immunoSEQ multiplex PCR; TCRdb's version includes in-frame clones alone and lacks a portion of them. The sample yields about 200,000 clones, 70% to 90% seen once. The sample comprised PBMCs. These receptors all come from a woman aged 18-35 years in good health and CMV-seronegative.

This clone has just a few counts. V and J are TRBV5-1 and TRBJ2-6; D is undetermined. The CDR3 loop spans 15 amino acids. Germline values: CDR1 SGHRS, CDR2 YFSETQ. V was shortened by 0 bases and J by 2 bases, with 6 bases between the two germline ends. The CDR3 nucleotides read TGCGCCAGCAGCTTGGGGGCCCCTGGGGCCAACGTCCTGACTTTC. Residues: CASSLGAPGANVLTF.

The genes are TRBV7-2 and TRBJ2-3; no clear D gene. Germline V lookup: CDR1 SGHTA, CDR2 FQGNSA. V was clipped by 5 bases and J by 5 bases, with 11 bases between them. The length of the CDR3 is 13 residues. This CDR3 is CASSRGVIDTQYF. The CDR3 DNA is TGTGCCAGCAGCCGCGGCGTGATAGATACGCAGTATTTT.

The J gene is TRBJ2-5, the V gene TRBV2; D is unresolved. Between the trimmed V and J ends, which lost 6 bases and 4 bases, there was a span of 12 bases. Germline CDR1 reads SNHLY; CDR2 reads FYNNEI. CDR3 length equals 13 residues. The CDR3 loop reads CASRVGAGETQYF. The DNA for the CDR3 is TGTGCCAGCAGGGTAGGCGCAGGAGAGACCCAGTACTTC. Looking up the rest from reference TRBV2 and TRBJ2-5 gives the full variable domain: EPEVTQTPSHQVTQMGQEVILRCVPISNHLYFYWYRQILGQKVEFLVSFYNNEISEKSEIFDDQFSVERPDGSNFTLKIRSTKLEDSAMYFCASRVGAGETQYFGPGTRLLVL.

This chain joins TRBV27 and TRBJ1-2; possibly TRBD1 for D (5 bases). Germline values: CDR1 MNHEY, CDR2 SMNVEV (reference sequence). The CDR3 totals 16 residues. Between the trimmed V and J ends, which lost 10 bases and 7 bases, there was a span of 28 bases. This CDR3 reads CATLGGRGVGIFGYTF. In nucleotides, the CDR3 is TGTGCCACCCTGGGGGGAAGAGGGGTGGGTATTTTTGGCTACACCTTC.

The chain joins TRBV27 to TRBJ1-5, with a tentative D call TRBD1 (5 bases). Germline V gene lookup returns CDR1 MNHEY and CDR2 SMNVEV (reference sequence). The V and J ends lost 6 bases and 1 base respectively, with 10 bases between them. The CDR3 is 14 amino acids. The CDR3 here is CASSWGGSNQPQHF. The CDR3 DNA sequence: TGTGCCAGCAGCTGGGGGGGAAGCAATCAGCCCCAGCATTTT.

A note on this clone: This CDR3 is also generated by other DNA sequences in the sample. The chain combines TRBV7-2 with TRBJ2-3, with D possibly being TRBD1 (5 bases). The CDR3 totals 14 residues. From germline, CDR1 is SGHTA and CDR2 FQGNSA. V lost 2 bases and J 3 bases, leaving 9 bases between the germline ends. CDR3 in amino acids: CASSLRGRTDTQYF. The CDR3 coding sequence is TGTGCCAGCAGCTTAAGGGGTCGGACAGATACGCAGTATTTT.

This clone appeared once. The chain has TRBV2 and TRBJ1-5; possible D gene TRBD1, 5 bases. The germline V gene encodes CDR1 SNHLY and CDR2 FYNNEI. V lost 2 bases and J lost 6, with 11 bases in between. The CDR3 sequence is 14 residues long. DNA of the CDR3: TGTGCCAGCAGTGAAAATCAGGGTAGTCAGCCCCAGCATTTT. Its protein is CASSENQGSQPQHF.

CDR3 residues: CASSVRGTGISGELFF. The CDR3 DNA reads TGTGCCAGCTCAGTTCGGGGGACAGGGATCTCCGGGGAGCTGTTTTTT. The V call is TRBV18, the J call TRBJ2-2, with 9 bases identical to TRBD1. Per germline, CDR1 KGHSH and CDR2 LQKENI. The CDR3 covers 16 residues. J was trimmed by 6 bases and V by 5 bases; bases with no gene match: 10.

This chain links TRBV7-9 with TRBJ1-2; D unclear. Trimming removed 1 base from V and 3 bases from J, with 12 bases in between. Germline V gene data show CDR1 as SEHNR and CDR2 as FQNEAQ (reference sequence). The CDR3 consists of 15 residues. CDR3 DNA sequence: TGTGCCAGCAGCTTAGGTTCCACCTACGACTATGGCTACACCTTC. It codes for CASSLGSTYDYGYTF. Full variable domain (remainder filled in from reference TRBV7-9 and TRBJ1-2): DTGVSQNPRHKITKRGQNVTFRCDPISEHNRLYWYRQTLGQGPEFLTYFQNEAQLEKSRLLSDRFSAERPKGSFSTLEIQRTEQGDSAMYLCASSLGSTYDYGYTFGSGTRLTVV.

The chain is built from TRBV7-6 and TRBJ2-5; D is ambiguous. CDR1 and CDR2 (germline): SGHVS, FNYEAQ. CDR3 size: 16 residues. Trimming took 8 bases from V and 1 from J, leaving 20 bases between them. The CDR3 bases are TGTGCCAGCTGTGGCCCGTTGTCATCAGGCCAAGAGACCCAGTACTTC. Protein product: CASCGPLSSGQETQYF.

The genes are TRBV6-1 and TRBJ1-4, with D possibly TRBD1 on 6 matching bases. Per germline, CDR1 MNHNS and CDR2 SASEGT. There are 14 residues in the CDR3. Deletions cut 8 bases from V and 4 bases from J, with 14 bases between. The CDR3 loop is CASGTTGVNEKLFF. The CDR3, as DNA: TGTGCCAGCGGAACGACAGGCGTTAATGAAAAACTGTTTTTT.

The CDR3 loop reads CASSLGEMAGGRETQYF. CDR3 sequence (DNA): TGTGCCAGCAGCTTGGGTGAGATGGCAGGGGGCCGGGAGACCCAGTACTTC. J is TRBJ2-5 and V is TRBV5-6; 8 bases are a match to TRBD1. This CDR3 contains 17 residues. Losses at the gene ends were 0 bases for V and 5 bases for J; bases not matched to a gene: 12. Germline assignment: CDR1 SGHDT and CDR2 YYEEEE.

This rearrangement joins TRBV7-2 to TRBJ2-5; TRBD2 is a possible D gene (6 bases). V was trimmed by 1 base and J by 3 bases, leaving 12 bases between them. Germline CDR1 and CDR2: SGHTA and FQGNSA. The CDR3 is 15 amino acids. The CDR3 sequence is CASSLGGTGEETQYF. Here the CDR3 DNA reads TGTGCCAGCAGCTTAGGAGGGACGGGAGAAGAGACCCAGTACTTC.

CDR3 bases: TGTGCCAGCGCCACCCCGACAGCCTCTGGAAACACCATATATTTT. Translating gives CASATPTASGNTIYF. The chain employs TRBV11-3 and TRBJ1-3; D possibly corresponds to TRBD1 (5 bases). Looked up from germline, CDR1 is SGHNT and CDR2 is YENEEA. Trimming pared 8 bases from V and 0 bases from J, leaving 14 bases between. This CDR3 comprises 15 residues.

This clone was found once. The V and J genes are TRBV5-5 and TRBJ1-3, with 8 bases fitting TRBD1. CDR3 length equals 16 residues. The junction had 5 bases not matched to a gene; V was cut back by 3 bases and J by 0 bases. Germline values: CDR1 SGHKS, CDR2 YYEKEE (reference sequence). CDR3 coding DNA: TGTGCCAGCAGCTGGAGGACAGGGAGCTCTGGAAACACCATATATTTT. Residues: CASSWRTGSSGNTIYF.

V is TRBV5-4 and J is TRBJ1-2, with 8 positions matching TRBD1. The CDR3 has 16 residues. V lost 3 bases and J lost 0; bases outside the gene matches: 7. Looked up from germline, CDR1 is SGHNT and CDR2 is YYREEE (reference sequence). The CDR3 loop is CASSSRRTGTNYGYTF. The CDR3 region has the DNA TGTGCCAGCAGCTCTCGGCGGACAGGGACTAACTATGGCTACACCTTC.

J is TRBJ1-3 and V is TRBV30; D is unclear. The CDR3 runs 13 residues. From germline, CDR1 is GTSNPN and CDR2 SVGIG (reference sequence). Trimming shortened V by 6 bases and J by 0 bases, and 9 bases separated the two germline ends. For the CDR3, the DNA is TGTGCCTGTGACATCAGCTCTGGAAACACCATATATTTT. This encodes CACDISSGNTIYF. The full variable domain, in which reference TRBV30 and TRBJ1-3 provide the parts outside the CDR3, is SQTIHQWPATLVQPVGSPLSLECTVEGTSNPNLYWYRQAAGRGLQLLFYSVGIGQISSEVPQNLSASRPQDRQFILSSKKLLLSDSGFYLCACDISSGNTIYFGEGSWLTVV.

The gene calls are TRBV5-1 and TRBJ2-7; TRBD2 agrees at 7 bases. The CDR3 spans 16 residues. Germline V CDR1 and CDR2: SGHRS, YFSETQ. The ends lost 4 bases at V and 4 bases at J; junction bases unmatched: 14. CDR3 sequence: CASSPERLAPHYEQYF. Written as DNA, the CDR3 is TGCGCCAGCAGCCCAGAAAGACTAGCTCCTCATTACGAGCAGTACTTC.